Listed here are 6 T cell receptor beta chains from one sample, sequenced in a study of cytomegalovirus exposure and HLA in healthy donors. PCR involved 60 Vbeta and 13 Jbeta primers. Clones were sequenced by immunoSEQ multiplex PCR, and TCRdb holds only the in-frame ones, with some missing. The profile shows 150,000 to 250,000 clones, 75% to 85% of them singletons. The sequencing input was PBMCs. These receptors all come from a girl aged 5-17 years in good health and CMV-seropositive.

The J gene is TRBJ2-5, the V gene TRBV7-9; TRBD1 matches 11 bases. There are 16 residues in the CDR3. CDR1 is SEHNR and CDR2 is FQNEAQ in the germline V gene (reference sequence). With 5 bases clipped from V and 3 bases from J, the junction kept 8 bases outside the gene matches. CDR3 DNA sequence: TGTGCCAGCAGCCATACGGACAGGGGGCTAAAAGAGACCCAGTACTTC. It yields the protein CASSHTDRGLKETQYF.

The V and J genes are TRBV7-2 and TRBJ1-2; weak D call: TRBD1 (6 bases). Germline CDR1 and CDR2: SGHTA and FQGNSA. CDR3 length: 15 amino acids. V was trimmed by 1 base and J by 4 bases, leaving 13 bases between them. CDR3 nucleotides: TGTGCCAGCAGCTTAGAGCAGGGAGGGGGCTATGGCTACACCTTC. Translation: CASSLEQGGGYGYTF.

As DNA, the CDR3 is TGTGCCAGCAGCCCTCCGTTCGGGACAACGCGTGAAAAACTGTTTTTT. It yields the protein CASSPPFGTTREKLFF. This chain joins TRBV5-6 and TRBJ1-4; tentative D call: TRBD1 (6 bases). CDR3 size: 16 residues. Germline values: CDR1 SGHDT, CDR2 YYEEEE. V was cut by 4 bases and J by 7 bases, with 20 bases left in between.

This clone turned up a few times. The chain couples TRBV7-2 to TRBJ2-3; no firm D call. The V end was cut by 1 base, the J end by 6 bases, with 8 bases between. CDR1 and CDR2 (germline): SGHTA, FQGNSA. The length of the CDR3 is 13 residues. CDR3 DNA sequence: TGTGCCAGCAGCTTAGTGGGCGTTGATACGCAGTATTTT. As protein: CASSLVGVDTQYF.

The V gene is TRBV11-3, the J gene TRBJ2-2; TRBD2 might be the D (6 bases). Trimming cost V 5 bases and J 2 bases, with 9 bases left between them. The CDR3 length is 14 residues. CDR1 is SGHNT and CDR2 is YENEEA in the germline V gene. The CDR3 sequence: CASSPGLNTGELFF. The CDR3 DNA reads as TGTGCCAGCAGCCCGGGACTCAACACCGGGGAGCTGTTTTTT.

The chain couples TRBV6-5 to TRBJ2-3, with a weak D call TRBD2 (6 bases). Trimming took off 7 bases at V and 3 bases at J, with 14 bases between the two ends. This CDR3 spans 14 amino acids. CDR1 and CDR2 (germline): MNHEY, SVGAGI. The CDR3 DNA reads TGTGCCAGCAACCCGGGACTCCTGACAGATACGCAGTATTTT. It encodes CASNPGLLTDTQYF.